The 17 T cell receptor beta chains listed next were all sequenced from one sample in a study of blood T cell repertoires in COVID-19. Sequencing used immunoSEQ multiplex PCR; TCRdb keeps in-frame clones, though not all of them. The sample records around 100,000 clones, 70% to 90% being singletons. Sequenced: peripheral blood. The receptors stem from a woman in her 30s with acute or convalescent COVID-19.

The rearrangement uses TRBV27 and TRBJ1-2; tentatively, D is TRBD1 (5 bases). The CDR3 is made up of 14 amino acids. V was clipped by 2 bases and J by 2 bases, with 9 bases between them. Per the germline V gene, CDR1 is MNHEY and CDR2 is SMNVEV (reference sequence). The CDR3: CASSLSPGNYGYTF. The CDR3 DNA is TGTGCCAGCAGTTTAAGTCCAGGGAACTATGGCTACACCTTC.

This sequence joins TRBV12-2 and TRBJ2-2; the table calls TRBD1, which could not be checked here. TRBV12-2 is a pseudogene segment. CDR3 size: 18 residues. The CDR3 loop reads CASRFLPGQGACTGELFF. The CDR3 DNA is TGTGCAAGTCGCTTCTTACCGGGACAGGGGGCGTGCACCGGGGAGCTGTTTTTT.

The chain has TRBV28 and TRBJ2-7; no reliable D call. The CDR3 extends over 12 amino acids. V lost 1 base and J lost 2, with 3 bases in between. Germline lookup yields CDR1 MDHEN and CDR2 SYDVKM. The CDR3 protein is CASSLSPYEQYF. The CDR3 DNA follows: TGTGCCAGCAGTTTATCTCCCTACGAGCAGTACTTC. The complete variable domain, with remaining parts taken from reference TRBV28 and TRBJ2-7, reads DVKVTQSSRYLVKRTGEKVFLECVQDMDHENMFWYRQDPGLGLRLIYFSYDVKMKEKGDIPEGYSVSREKKERFSLILESASTNQTSMYLCASSLSPYEQYFGPGTRLTVT.

This chain links TRBV6-1 with TRBJ2-7; D uncertain. CDR1 MNHNS and CDR2 SASEGT come from the germline V gene. This CDR3 spans 11 amino acids. V dropped 3 bases and J dropped 3 bases, with 3 bases sitting between them. The DNA of the CDR3 is TGTGCCAGCAGTGACAGCTACGAGCAGTACTTC. It translates to CASSDSYEQYF.

The chain is built from TRBV6-6 and TRBJ1-5, with TRBD1 identical over 8 bases. The V and J ends lost 6 bases and 2 bases, in that order; junction bases with no gene match: 6. The germline gives CDR1 MNHNY, CDR2 SVGAGI (reference sequence). This CDR3 spans 15 amino acids. CDR3 protein: CASSLTGDGNQPQHF. Written as DNA, the CDR3 is TGTGCCAGCAGCTTGACAGGGGATGGCAATCAGCCCCAGCATTTT.

The chain has TRBV5-1 and TRBJ1-2; tentatively, D is TRBD1 (5 bases). The germline V gene encodes CDR1 SGHRS and CDR2 YFSETQ. The CDR3 is 16 amino acids. Trimming stripped 1 base from V and 4 bases from J, with 17 bases between. CDR3 sequence reads: CASSLWAGGELYGYTF. As DNA, the CDR3 is TGCGCCAGCAGCTTGTGGGCAGGAGGGGAACTCTATGGCTACACCTTC. The full variable domain, in which reference TRBV5-1 and TRBJ1-2 provide the parts outside the CDR3, is KAGVTQTPRYLIKTRGQQVTLSCSPISGHRSVSWYQQTPGQGLQFLFEYFSETQRNKGNFPGRFSGRQFSNSRSEMNVSTLELGDSALYLCASSLWAGGELYGYTFGSGTRLTVV.

V gene TRBV13 combines with J gene TRBJ2-1; no definite D call. The CDR3 sequence is 14 residues long. Deletions cut 1 base from V and 4 bases from J, with 8 bases between. Germline assignment: CDR1 PRHDT and CDR2 FYEKMQ (reference sequence). This CDR3 reads CASSLDLGYNEQFF. As DNA, the CDR3 is TGTGCCAGCAGCTTAGACCTCGGGTACAATGAGCAGTTCTTC.

This clone was recorded only once. The same CDR3 also results from other DNA sequences found in this sample. V gene TRBV27 combines with J gene TRBJ2-7; D gene ambiguous. The CDR3 is made up of 12 amino acids. V was cut by 2 bases and J by 3 bases, with 5 bases left in between. Germline loops: CDR1 MNHEY, CDR2 SMNVEV (reference sequence). The CDR3 protein is CASSLTGYEQYF. The CDR3 DNA is TGTGCCAGCAGTTTAACGGGCTACGAGCAGTACTTC.

The J gene is TRBJ2-2, the V gene TRBV6-1, with D possibly TRBD2 on 5 matching bases. This CDR3 is 16 amino acids long. The V end lost 1 base, the J end lost 1 base, and 10 bases lay between the germline ends. Germline V CDR1 and CDR2: MNHNS, SASEGT. CDR3 DNA sequence: TGTGCCAGCAGTGAAGAGTGGCGGGTGAACACCGGGGAGCTGTTTTTT. Translated: CASSEEWRVNTGELFF.

The chain carries TRBV4-1 and TRBJ1-2; 9 bases map to TRBD1. In germline, CDR1 is MGHRA, CDR2 YSYEKL. The CDR3 covers 16 residues. The junction had 6 bases not matched to a gene; V was cut back by 1 base and J by 3 bases. The CDR3, as DNA: TGCGCCAGCAGCCAAGGTTGGGGACAGGGTGACTATGGCTACACCTTC. Amino acid sequence: CASSQGWGQGDYGYTF.

The chain has TRBV12-5 and TRBJ1-1; TRBD1 agrees at 7 bases. Looked up from germline, CDR1 is LGHNT and CDR2 is FRNRAP. This CDR3 is 18 amino acids long. The ends lost 7 bases at V and 1 base at J; junction bases unmatched: 18. The CDR3 coding sequence is TGTGCTAGTGATCCCCAACCCCGGGACAGCTTTCCGAACACTGAAGCTTTCTTT. Its protein is CASDPQPRDSFPNTEAFF.

The chain uses TRBV30 and TRBJ1-6; D remains ambiguous. The CDR3 contains 13 residues. The V gene lost 0 bases and the J gene lost 9 bases, with 9 bases spanning the gap. Germline V lookup: CDR1 GTSNPN, CDR2 SVGIG (reference sequence). The CDR3 coding sequence is TGTGCCTGGAGTGTAGACCGGGGTTCACCCCTCCACTTT. Translation gives CAWSVDRGSPLHF.

The chain is built from TRBV2 and TRBJ2-7; 8 positions agree with TRBD1. Germline assignment: CDR1 SNHLY and CDR2 FYNNEI. The CDR3 contains 14 residues. Trimming took 0 bases from V and 5 from J; bases not matched to a gene: 3. The CDR3 DNA reads as TGTGCCAGCAGTGAAGCTTGGACAGGGAACGAGCAGTACTTC. Translation: CASSEAWTGNEQYF.

CDR3 coding DNA: TGTGCCAGTAGTATGCGGGCGGGGGGGCGGTACAATGAGCAGTTCTTC. Residues: CASSMRAGGRYNEQFF. The V call is TRBV19, the J call TRBJ2-1; 9 bases agree with TRBD2. V was pared by 3 bases and J by 4 bases, with 7 bases of the junction left unmatched. CDR1 LNHDA and CDR2 SQIVND come from the germline V gene (reference sequence). The CDR3 length is 16 residues. The full variable domain, with the rest looked up from reference TRBV19 and TRBJ2-1, is DGGITQSPKYLFRKEGQNVTLSCEQNLNHDAMYWYRQDPGQGLRLIYYSQIVNDFQKGDIAEGYSVSREKKESFPLTVTSAQKNPTAFYLCASSMRAGGRYNEQFFGPGTRLTVL.

The genes are TRBV19 and TRBJ2-2, with a possible D match to TRBD1 (6 bases). The ends were cut back, 7 bases at V and 8 bases at J, with 23 bases in the middle. The CDR3 totals 16 residues. Germline V gene data show CDR1 as LNHDA and CDR2 as SQIVND (reference sequence). The CDR3: CASNDPGVGRVGELFF. The CDR3 DNA sequence: TGTGCCAGTAATGACCCAGGGGTGGGTCGAGTGGGGGAGCTGTTTTTT. The full variable domain, in which reference TRBV19 and TRBJ2-2 provide the parts outside the CDR3, is DGGITQSPKYLFRKEGQNVTLSCEQNLNHDAMYWYRQDPGQGLRLIYYSQIVNDFQKGDIAEGYSVSREKKESFPLTVTSAQKNPTAFYLCASNDPGVGRVGELFFGEGSRLTVL.

The chain carries TRBV2 and TRBJ2-7; 9 bases align to TRBD2. V was pared by 4 bases and J by 2 bases, with 6 bases of the junction left unmatched. CDR3 length equals 15 residues. The germline gives CDR1 SNHLY, CDR2 FYNNEI. CDR3 residues: CASSVLAGGTYEQYF. CDR3 nucleotide sequence: TGTGCCAGCAGTGTCCTCGCGGGGGGGACCTACGAGCAGTACTTC.

The chain joins TRBV12-3 or TRBV12-4 to TRBJ1-5, with TRBD1 as a possible D gene (6 bases). Trimming left V 9 bases short and J 6 bases short, with 15 bases between. The CDR3 totals 13 residues. CDR3 loop: CASGGGAGQPQHF. Written as DNA, the CDR3 is TGTGCCAGTGGTGGGGGGGCAGGTCAGCCCCAGCATTTT.